This T cell receptor (beta chain) was identified in a study of T-cell memory formation after mild COVID-19. TCRdb used MiXCR to reprocess the 5' RACE reads, holding one entry per CDR3 protein. The table lists approximately 200,000 distinct CDR3 sequences, around 15% of them singletons. Notes on the study in general: Shrinking CD4+ clones were chiefly CM and EM; CD8+ ones were chiefly EMRA. Among clones contracting day 15 to 85, CD4/CD8 was balanced, whereas later expanders leaned CD4+.

This clonotype occurred a few times. Antigen unknown. The specimen was PBMCs or a T cell subset sorted from them (not recorded which). The TCR comes from an adult woman who had mild COVID-19 (a few samples of this study predate the infection). Cell type and time point are not known.

Here the CDR3 reads CSAWDRHHNEQFF. CDR3 nucleotide sequence: TGCAGTGCCTGGGACAGGCACCACAATGAGCAGTTCTTC. The chain recombines TRBV20-1 with TRBJ2-1; 8 bases line up with TRBD1. The CDR3 loop spans 13 amino acids. J was trimmed by 5 bases and V by 6 bases; bases with no gene match: 6. Germline CDR1 and CDR2: DFQATT and SNEGSKA (reference sequence).